This note documents a single T cell receptor beta chain sequence. The antigen it binds to is not known. Base quality data are lacking; no much larger clone is found one base away. The record originates from a study of T cells in Graves' hyperthyroidism and ophthalmopathy (dated by TCRdb to between 2018 and 2020). Describing the broader study: Peripheral blood was collected at initial diagnosis, before any treatment. To identify distinguishing TCR V-J signatures, a discovery cohort of about 95 patients was used, comprising some 45 with Graves' ophthalmopathy and around 57 with stable Graves' hyperthyroidism. Whether ophthalmopathy could be predicted prospectively was tested in an independent validation cohort made up of under 20 hyperthyroidism patients plus 17 patients who later progressed to ophthalmopathy. The roughly 91 discovery patients were randomly split 7:3 into training and test sets. In several Graves' hyperthyroidism patients, the study also compared T-cell repertoires from thyroid tissue with T-cell repertoires from blood. After blood sampling, hyperthyroidism patients were treated with methimazole at a starting dose of 30 mg daily, and ophthalmopathy patients were treated with high-dose intravenous methylprednisolone. According to the paper, TCR Vbeta CDR3 sequencing was carried out on 135 peripheral blood samples, which came from under 50 ophthalmopathy, around 74 hyperthyroidism and 17 progressor patients.

Graves' hyperthyroidism was defined as stable when no progression to ophthalmopathy occurred over 18 months of follow-up. Hyperthyroidism patients were aged 18 to 65 years and newly diagnosed, with disease duration of less than 2 months. Patients with uncontrolled infections, other autoimmune diseases, pregnancy or lactation were excluded. Diagnoses relied on clinical symptoms, serum thyroxine and TRAb, thyroid ultrasound and orbital computed tomography. PBMCs were isolated from about 9 ml of fresh peripheral blood by Ficoll-Paque density gradient centrifugation. Total RNA was extracted using Trizol reagent, and RNA quality was assessed on an Agilent 2100 Bioanalyzer. CDR1 and CDR2 are read off the germline V gene as SGHAT and FQNNGV. Taken from cysteine to phenylalanine, the CDR3 has 14 residues. CDR3 DNA is the only sequence kept; it has 42 bases, read in frame from the first base. V was cut back by 1 base and J by 8 bases, leaving a gap of 12 bases between them.

Amplification of TCR beta CDR3 regions was carried out from RNA transcripts. For the first round of RT-PCR on the TCR CDR3, the HTBI primer set was used together with the Qiagen OneStep RT-PCR kit. Libraries were constructed in a second round of multiplex PCR, after which size selection and purification were carried out. Sequencing of the libraries was done on an Illumina HiSeq2000 using paired-end 100 bp reads. Turning to the authors' computational methods: SOAPnuke was used to process the raw data, with reads discarded if the reads contained adapters or uncalled bases, had a mean Phred below 15, or lacked an exact constant-primer or identifier match. COPE v1.2.5 was used to merge the high-quality paired reads, and each unique nucleotide sequence was defined as a clonotype. MiTCR v1.1 was used to align the clonotypes against IMGT TRBV, TRBD and TRBJ reference segments. Analysis was restricted to V-J combinations with a frequency above 0.0001, which covered about 99% of repertoires. The TCS score was defined as F50 (clonal expansion) divided by E x V (chaos), with BLOSUM62-based TCRdist calculated between CDR3 peptides within each V-J. Welch's t-statistics and random forest reduced just over 500 V-J features to 13, which were used in a naive Bayes classifier (R e1071). The raw public data were reprocessed by TCRdb itself: fastp quality trimming at Q25, MiXCR clonotype calling, in-frame beta chains only. When rows share a CDR3 protein, they turn into one entry using the most common DNA and genes. TCRdb assigned the V and J calls; the authors' analysis was not used. For this sample there are 340,000 or so distinct CDR3 sequences; over 15% appear just once. Clones ranked in the top ten supply approximately 54% of the sample.

Overall results and qualifications from the work: Sample size was not statistically predetermined, and blinding of investigators to group allocation was not performed. In validation, the model predicted progression to ophthalmopathy with approximately 71% sensitivity and about 73% specificity, a median of around six months before onset. A 13 V-J signature model separated ophthalmopathy from stable hyperthyroidism, with approximately 87% sensitivity and just under 84% specificity in cross-validation and 80%/75% in testing. Most expanded thyroid clonotypes (frequency above 0.001) were also found in blood, which suggests that blood repertoires may mirror thyroid immune responses.

The clonotype originates from a woman aged 50 to 60 with Graves' hyperthyroidism. The chain was built from TRBV11-2 and TRBJ2-1; too little of a D gene remains to name it. Material: blood. For the CDR3, the sequence is CASSLVLESDEQFF. The DNA sequence is TGTGCCAGCAGCTTAGTACTTGAATCGGATGAGCAGTTCTTC.